These T cell receptor beta chains were read from a single sample in a study of blood T cell repertoires in COVID-19. The data were produced by immunoSEQ multiplex PCR, yet TCRdb's version contains in-frame clones alone and is incomplete. The table shows 200,000 to 250,000 clones, with approximately 85% occurring only once. Sequenced material: peripheral blood. Receptors originate from an elderly woman with COVID-19, enrolled during active disease. CDR3s leave out the opening cysteine and the closing phenylalanine or tryptophan. For some rows the clone size is stated as once, few or many, or as a class when expanded; others skip it.

clone_size	v_call	cdr3_aa
few	TRBV4-1	ASSPPGAGGRNEQF
NA	TRBV7-9	AIPGGNYNSPLH
NA	TRBV6-4	ASSAIGGSSDEQF
NA	TRBV24-1	ATSDPGGDRGSYEQY
NA	TRBV6-5	ASSTGWGGELF
NA	TRBV5-6	ASSARDGYGYT
NA	TRBV19	ATRGWLAGDGSSYNEQF
NA	TRBV11-2	ASSLGQQTNYGYT
NA	TRBV30	AWSPGGLYGYT
few	TRBV2	ASTPEGAAYEQY
NA	TRBV7-2	ASSVRVGNQPQH
NA	TRBV5-1	ASSSTGDQPQH
few	TRBV7-2	ASSLDTGTGNEQF
NA	TRBV6-5	ASSRATRSYEQY
few	TRBV4-2	ASSQVARMNTEAF
few	TRBV19	ASTDPGQVPYEQY
NA	TRBV5-1	ASSSTGGQSGYT
NA	TRBV4-3	ASSQEFRNTEAF
NA	TRBV6-5	ASSYSSAYEQY
NA	TRBV6-5	ASSNSGASTDTQY
NA	TRBV5-1	ASSLGGHPNEKLF
NA	TRBV3-1/TRBV3-2	ASSPIGGGAGDTEAF
NA	TRBV5-1	ASSLTGAREKLF
NA	TRBV15	ATSRGTPYPYGYT
NA	TRBV19	ASTWDSPPYGYT
once	TRBV5-5	ASSYSGYTEAF
NA	TRBV12-5	ASGLEGQGGQPQH
NA	TRBV12-3/TRBV12-4	ASSFRENTEAF
NA	TRBV27	ASSRDSYNEQF
few	TRBV5-4	ASSLGGGTYEQY
NA	TRBV6-5	ASSLAGGLHEQF
NA	TRBV18	ASSRASGSVEQY
NA	TRBV6-6	ASSRGTGKDEQF
NA	TRBV2	ASSLETREGYEQY
NA	TRBV5-4	ASSFGTQYTGELF
NA	TRBV3-1/TRBV3-2	ASSQGPPRDTQY
NA	TRBV3-1/TRBV3-2	ASSRTGGYQETQY
NA	TRBV18	ASSPTGGRPDEQY
NA	TRBV19	ASSWTGITEAF
NA	TRBV30	AWMAGGRGNEQF
once	TRBV30	AWKWSNYGYT
NA	TRBV10-3	AISDSTGYT
NA	TRBV5-1	ASSFSITGGSGYT
NA	TRBV6-2/TRBV6-3	ASSYRRDSNGYT